This is a list of T cell receptor beta chains from one sample in a study of T cells in Graves' hyperthyroidism and ophthalmopathy. TCRdb passed the multiplex PCR reads through MiXCR, listing each CDR3 protein once. The sample has 250,000 or so distinct CDR3 sequences; approximately 15% are singletons. Input material: blood. The receptors come from a woman aged 40 to 50 with Graves' hyperthyroidism that later progressed to Graves' ophthalmopathy. The CDR3 runs from the conserved cysteine through the conserved F or W. The D gene is left open where the match is weak. Clone size is not always given. Where it is, it says once, few, many or a class for expanded clones.

len: 12
abundance: many
d_gene: -
j_gene: TRBJ1-5
v_gene: TRBV20-1
CDR3aa: CSARDSNQPQHF
CDR3nt: TGCAGTGCTAGAGATAGTAATCAGCCCCAGCATTTT

len: 15
abundance: many
d_gene: TRBD2
j_gene: TRBJ2-7
v_gene: TRBV7-2
CDR3aa: CASSPTGTSGDEQYF
CDR3nt: TGTGCCAGCAGCCCGACCGGGACTAGCGGAGACGAGCAGTACTTC

len: 13
abundance: many
d_gene: -
j_gene: TRBJ1-6
v_gene: TRBV18
CDR3aa: CASSPGDNSPLHF
CDR3nt: TGTGCCAGCTCACCAGGGGATAATTCACCCCTCCACTTT

len: 13
abundance: many
d_gene: -
j_gene: TRBJ1-1
v_gene: TRBV5-1
CDR3aa: CASSLQDNTEAFF
CDR3nt: TGCGCCAGCAGCTTGCAGGATAACACTGAAGCTTTCTTT

len: 13
abundance: many
d_gene: -
j_gene: TRBJ2-1
v_gene: TRBV27
CDR3aa: CASVGPGIAEQFF
CDR3nt: TGTGCCAGCGTCGGGCCCGGCATCGCTGAGCAGTTCTTC

len: 17
abundance: many
d_gene: TRBD2
j_gene: TRBJ2-2
v_gene: TRBV7-9
CDR3aa: CASSPGLAGRKTGELFF
CDR3nt: TGTGCCAGCAGCCCGGGACTAGCTGGGCGGAAGACCGGGGAGCTGTTTTTT

len: 17
abundance: many
d_gene: -
j_gene: TRBJ2-1
v_gene: TRBV28
CDR3aa: CASSRTSQLALRDEQFF
CDR3nt: TGTGCCAGCAGCCGCACATCCCAATTGGCCTTGCGCGATGAGCAGTTCTTC

len: 15
abundance: -
d_gene: -
j_gene: TRBJ2-1
v_gene: TRBV6-2/TRBV6-3
CDR3aa: CASSYQGPRGVEQFF
CDR3nt: TGTGCCAGCAGTTACCAGGGACCCCGGGGTGTTGAGCAGTTCTTC

len: 16
abundance: few
d_gene: TRBD1
j_gene: TRBJ1-3
v_gene: TRBV7-3
CDR3aa: CASSSTDRGTGNTIYF
CDR3nt: TGTGCCAGCAGCTCTACGGACAGGGGGACTGGAAACACCATATATTTT

len: 13
abundance: many
d_gene: -
j_gene: TRBJ2-7
v_gene: TRBV11-1
CDR3aa: CASSLEGYYEQYF
CDR3nt: TGTGCCAGCAGCTTAGAGGGATACTACGAGCAGTACTTC

len: 12
abundance: few
d_gene: -
j_gene: TRBJ2-7
v_gene: TRBV6-1
CDR3aa: CASSPGRVEQYF
CDR3nt: TGTGCCAGCAGCCCAGGCCGGGTCGAGCAGTACTTC

len: 17
abundance: many
d_gene: -
j_gene: TRBJ1-3
v_gene: TRBV2
CDR3aa: CASSEALLRDSGNTIYF
CDR3nt: TGTGCCAGCAGTGAAGCGTTACTCAGGGACTCTGGAAACACCATATATTTT

len: 16
abundance: -
d_gene: -
j_gene: TRBJ2-7
v_gene: TRBV4-1
CDR3aa: CASSKGRLLGLNEQYF
CDR3nt: TGCGCCAGCAGCAAAGGAAGGCTACTAGGCCTAAACGAGCAGTACTTC

len: 11
abundance: many
d_gene: -
j_gene: TRBJ1-1
v_gene: TRBV29-1
CDR3aa: CSVLSLDKAFF
CDR3nt: TGCAGCGTCCTTTCCTTGGATAAAGCTTTCTTT

len: 14
abundance: many
d_gene: -
j_gene: TRBJ2-3
v_gene: TRBV20-1
CDR3aa: CSARDRASTDTQYF
CDR3nt: TGCAGTGCTAGAGATCGAGCTAGCACAGATACGCAGTATTTT

len: 14
abundance: -
d_gene: TRBD2
j_gene: TRBJ2-1
v_gene: TRBV25-1
CDR3aa: CASTPGLAGNEQFF
CDR3nt: TGTGCCAGCACCCCGGGACTAGCGGGCAATGAGCAGTTCTTC

len: 13
abundance: many
d_gene: -
j_gene: TRBJ1-2
v_gene: TRBV29-1
CDR3aa: CSVESLFPRGYTF
CDR3nt: TGCAGCGTTGAATCTCTGTTTCCCAGGGGCTACACCTTC

len: 16
abundance: -
d_gene: -
j_gene: TRBJ1-3
v_gene: TRBV2
CDR3aa: CASSGQGFSSGNTIYF
CDR3nt: TGTGCCAGCAGTGGCCAGGGATTCAGCTCTGGAAACACCATATATTTT

len: 14
abundance: many
d_gene: -
j_gene: TRBJ2-7
v_gene: TRBV20-1
CDR3aa: CSARPPLVSYEQYF
CDR3nt: TGCAGTGCTAGACCCCCACTAGTCTCCTACGAGCAGTACTTC

len: 14
abundance: many
d_gene: -
j_gene: TRBJ1-2
v_gene: TRBV27
CDR3aa: CASSLGGIRDGYTF
CDR3nt: TGTGCCAGCAGTTTGGGGGGGATTCGGGATGGCTACACCTTC

len: 19
abundance: few
d_gene: -
j_gene: TRBJ2-1
v_gene: TRBV18
CDR3aa: CASSPENARTGAIYNEQFF
CDR3nt: TGTGCCAGCTCACCCGAGAACGCGCGGACGGGAGCCATCTACAATGAGCAGTTCTTC

len: 12
abundance: many
d_gene: -
j_gene: TRBJ2-7
v_gene: TRBV20-1
CDR3aa: CSARPDSYEQYF
CDR3nt: TGCAGTGCTAGACCCGACAGCTACGAGCAGTACTTC

len: 12
abundance: few
d_gene: -
j_gene: TRBJ1-1
v_gene: TRBV5-1
CDR3aa: CASRFSTTEAFF
CDR3nt: TGCGCCAGCAGATTTTCCACCACTGAAGCTTTCTTT

len: 15
abundance: -
d_gene: TRBD1
j_gene: TRBJ2-3
v_gene: TRBV10-3
CDR3aa: CAISWGQRGTDTQYF
CDR3nt: TGTGCCATCAGCTGGGGACAGAGAGGCACAGATACGCAGTATTTT

len: 14
abundance: medium-sized
d_gene: TRBD2
j_gene: TRBJ2-2
v_gene: TRBV25-1
CDR3aa: CASSDAGDTGELFF
CDR3nt: TGTGCCAGCAGTGATGCGGGAGACACCGGGGAGCTGTTTTTT

len: 17
abundance: many
d_gene: TRBD2
j_gene: TRBJ2-3
v_gene: TRBV27
CDR3aa: CASSSLRGGGLTDTQYF
CDR3nt: TGTGCCAGCAGTTCCCTTCGGGGGGGGGGCCTCACAGATACGCAGTATTTT